One and the same sample provided the 9 T cell receptor beta chains below, sequenced in a study of sequential checkpoint blockade in melanoma. TCRdb's copy holds only in-frame clones and misses some; the assay was immunoSEQ multiplex PCR. The table shows around 3,000 clones, with roughly a quarter occurring only once. Treatment reported: randomized to nivolumab then ipilimumab (arm A) or the reverse (arm B). The sample in question was tumor tissue (inferred from file names), obtained from a patient given nivolumab and ipilimumab in sequence. The receptor source for this set is a human donor with melanoma.

This clone occurred a few times. The genes are TRBV6-8 and TRBJ1-3; tentative D call: TRBD1 (6 bases). CDR1 is MNHGY and CDR2 is SAAAGT in the germline V gene. The V and J ends lost 10 bases and 4 bases respectively, with 14 bases between them. The CDR3 totals 13 residues. The CDR3 reads CATETGSGNTIYF. In nucleotides, the CDR3 is TGTGCCACCGAGACAGGCTCGGGAAACACCATATATTTT.

In this sample, this clone turned up many times. The gene calls are TRBV11-3 and TRBJ2-7; no clear D gene. Germline V gene sequence: CDR1 SGHNT, CDR2 YENEEA. This CDR3 comprises 14 residues. V dropped 5 bases and J dropped 3 bases, with 14 bases sitting between them. This chain's CDR3 is CASSISRLSYEQYF. Written as DNA, the CDR3 is TGTGCCAGCAGCATTAGTAGGTTAAGCTACGAGCAGTACTTC. Supplemented by reference TRBV11-3 and TRBJ2-7, the full variable domain reads EAGVVQSPRYKIIEKKQPVAFWCNPISGHNTLYWYLQNLGQGPELLIRYENEEAVDDSQLPKDRFSAERLKGVDSTLKIQPAELGDSAVYLCASSISRLSYEQYFGPGTRLTVT.

The table lists this clone with a few counts. The V gene is TRBV5-1, the J gene TRBJ1-1; D might be TRBD1 (5 bases). Germline V gives CDR1 SGHRS, CDR2 YFSETQ. V was shortened by 1 base and J by 0 bases, with 10 bases between the two germline ends. CDR3 length: 15 amino acids. The CDR3 DNA follows: TGCGCCAGCAGCTTGTACAGGCTGATGAACACTGAAGCTTTCTTT. It specifies CASSLYRLMNTEAFF.

This clone was detected only a few times. The chain uses TRBV9 and TRBJ1-5; 10 nucleotides align to TRBD1. The CDR3 is made up of 15 amino acids. The ends lost 0 bases at V and 6 bases at J; junction bases unmatched: 3. CDR1 and CDR2 (germline): SGDLS, YYNGEE. CDR3 loop: CASSVGQGASQPQHF. CDR3 DNA: TGTGCCAGCAGCGTAGGACAGGGGGCTAGTCAGCCCCAGCATTTT. The full variable domain, with the rest looked up from reference TRBV9 and TRBJ1-5, is DSGVTQTPKHLITATGQRVTLRCSPRSGDLSVYWYQQSLDQGLQFLIQYYNGEERAKGNILERFSAQQFPDLHSELNLSSLELGDSALYFCASSVGQGASQPQHFGDGTRLSIL.

This clone was picked up many times. CDR3 loop: CASSPRQGLSYEQYF. CDR3 coding DNA: TGTGCCAGCAGCCCAAGACAGGGTCTTTCCTACGAGCAGTACTTC. V is TRBV11-3 and J is TRBJ2-7; 7 positions match TRBD1. Germline loops: CDR1 SGHNT, CDR2 YENEEA. The CDR3 is made up of 15 amino acids. The J segment lost 1 base and the V segment lost 5 bases, leaving 8 bases of the junction unmatched.

Only a few counts were recorded for this clone. The chain is built from TRBV5-1 and TRBJ1-2; tentatively, D is TRBD1 (5 bases). The CDR3 loop spans 14 amino acids. Germline lookup yields CDR1 SGHRS and CDR2 YFSETQ. V lost 0 bases to trimming and J lost 4 bases, with 10 bases between them. The CDR3 loop is CASSLDGTSYGYTF. CDR3 coding DNA: TGCGCCAGCAGCTTGGACGGGACTTCCTATGGCTACACCTTC.

V gene TRBV29-1 combines with J gene TRBJ2-1, with 11 bases lining up with TRBD2. The J segment lost 0 bases and the V segment lost 6 bases, leaving 13 bases of the junction unmatched. The germline V gene encodes CDR1 SQVTM and CDR2 ANQGSEA. This CDR3 has 18 residues. The CDR3 region is CSVTASSGGKSSYNEQFF. The CDR3 region has the DNA TGCAGCGTGACGGCATCTAGCGGGGGGAAAAGCTCCTACAATGAGCAGTTCTTC.

The chain links TRBV28 to TRBJ1-4; 7 bases line up with TRBD1. The V gene's germline CDR1 is MDHEN and CDR2 SYDVKM. V was pared by 2 bases and J by 8 bases, with 8 bases of the junction left unmatched. This CDR3 contains 15 residues. This chain's CDR3 is CASSLSRGGREKLFF. CDR3 sequence (DNA): TGTGCCAGCAGTTTAAGCAGGGGGGGACGGGAAAAACTGTTTTTT. Full variable domain (rest looked up from reference TRBV28 and TRBJ1-4): DVKVTQSSRYLVKRTGEKVFLECVQDMDHENMFWYRQDPGLGLRLIYFSYDVKMKEKGDIPEGYSVSREKKERFSLILESASTNQTSMYLCASSLSRGGREKLFFGSGTQLSVL.

This clone ranks as medium-sized. V and J are TRBV9 and TRBJ2-3; D is unresolved. CDR1 and CDR2 from the germline V gene are SGDLS and YYNGEE. This CDR3 comprises 12 residues. V was shortened by 0 bases and J by 4 bases, with 3 bases between the two germline ends. The CDR3 spells CASSVVPDTQYF. The CDR3 DNA reads TGTGCCAGCAGCGTAGTCCCAGATACGCAGTATTTT.